This TCR beta chain was profiled in a study of blood T cell repertoires in COVID-19. As for the study in general: Donors in the United States, Italy and Spain gave samples during acute or convalescent COVID-19. PBMCs, B-cell-depleted T cells, or T cells were the source of the cDNA or gDNA that made up the material.

Per the authors' pipeline: Amplifying reference gene primers gave estimates of nucleated cell counts. Clones were read by immunoSEQ multiplex PCR, and TCRdb kept only the in-frame ones, dropping some. The V and J calls and clone size are taken from that table; D and trimming were inferred from the DNA. Here the sample spans some 180,000 clones, 75% to 90% being singletons. Material: peripheral blood. This TCR derives from a woman in her sixties with acute or convalescent COVID-19.

CDR3 region: CASSPPRQFVRGNSPLHF. Written as DNA, the CDR3 is TGTGCCAGCAGCCCCCCCCGGCAGTTCGTCAGGGGTAATTCACCCCTCCACTTT. This sequence joins TRBV28 and TRBJ1-6; a weak D match, TRBD1 (6 bases). CDR1 and CDR2 from the germline V gene are MDHEN and SYDVKM. V was cut by 6 bases and J by 6 bases, with 24 bases left in between. The length of the CDR3 is 18 residues.